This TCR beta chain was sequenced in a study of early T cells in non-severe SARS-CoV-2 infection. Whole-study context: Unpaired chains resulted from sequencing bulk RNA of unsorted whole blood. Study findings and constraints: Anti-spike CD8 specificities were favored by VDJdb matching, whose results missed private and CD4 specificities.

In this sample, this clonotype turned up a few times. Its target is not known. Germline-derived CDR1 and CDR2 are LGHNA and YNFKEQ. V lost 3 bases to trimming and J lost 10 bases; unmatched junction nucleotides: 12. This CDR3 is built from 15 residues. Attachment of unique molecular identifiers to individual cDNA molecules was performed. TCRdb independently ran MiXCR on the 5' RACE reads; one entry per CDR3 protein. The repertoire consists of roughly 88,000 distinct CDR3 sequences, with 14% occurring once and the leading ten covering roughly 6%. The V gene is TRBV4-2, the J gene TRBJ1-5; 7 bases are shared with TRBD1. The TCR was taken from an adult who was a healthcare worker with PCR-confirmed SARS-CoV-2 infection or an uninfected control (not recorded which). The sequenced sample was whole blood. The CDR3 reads CASSQATGTLSPQHF. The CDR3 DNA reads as TGTGCCAGCAGCCAGGCGACAGGGACCCTCAGCCCCCAGCATTTT.